This T cell receptor (beta chain) emerged from a study of cytomegalovirus exposure and HLA in healthy donors. The CDR3 totals 12 residues. Trimming cost V 7 bases and J 0 bases, with 6 bases left between them. Germline CDR1 is MNHEY and CDR2 is SVGAGI. As for this clone: What it binds is unknown.

Study-wide findings and caveats: A missense DCLRE1C variant was associated with V- and J-gene trimming of TCR beta chains in a later analysis, and an independent cohort replicated the association.

Primers included in the PCR were 60 Vbeta and 13 Jbeta primers. Using immunoSEQ multiplex PCR, the repertoire was profiled, and TCRdb retains in-frame clones only, with some absent. This sample carries tens of thousands of clones, with around 1.1% going to the ten biggest clones. Sequenced sample: PBMCs. The chain links TRBV6-5 to TRBJ1-1; D remains ambiguous. The receptor was derived from a woman in her thirties in good health and CMV-seronegative. As DNA, the CDR3 is TGTGCCAGCATGGGCTTGAACACTGAAGCTTTCTTT. This sequence encodes CASMGLNTEAFF.